Listed below are T cell receptor beta chains from one sample, sequenced in a study of blood T cell repertoires in COVID-19. TCRdb's copy holds only in-frame clones and misses some; the assay was immunoSEQ multiplex PCR. The repertoire consists of fewer than 250,000 clones, with roughly 86% occurring once and the leading ten covering approximately 23%. The sample was PBMCs or T cells enriched from blood (not recorded which). The receptors derive from a woman in her thirties or forties in a cohort exposed to, infected with or recovered from COVID-19 (not recorded which). Each CDR3 is given with its conserved first and last residue. A D gene is named only where the DNA matches it firmly. Only part of the rows carry a size: once, few, many, or a class if the clone is expanded.

j_gene: TRBJ1-2; d_gene: .; v_gene: TRBV5-4; abundance: .; CDR3aa: CASSLESGYGYTF; CDR3nt: TGTGCCAGCAGCTTGGAGTCAGGGTATGGCTACACCTTC
j_gene: TRBJ1-5; d_gene: .; v_gene: TRBV3-1/TRBV3-2; abundance: .; CDR3aa: CASSQGGPINQPQHF; CDR3nt: TGTGCCAGCAGCCAAGGGGGGCCAATCAATCAGCCCCAGCATTTT
j_gene: TRBJ1-2; d_gene: .; v_gene: TRBV29-1; abundance: .; CDR3aa: CSVEEPSRGYGYTF; CDR3nt: TGCAGCGTTGAAGAGCCCTCGCGGGGCTATGGCTACACCTTC
j_gene: TRBJ2-2; d_gene: .; v_gene: TRBV10-2; abundance: few; CDR3aa: CASSPGWRGETGELFF; CDR3nt: TGCGCCAGCAGCCCCGGTTGGAGGGGAGAGACCGGGGAGCTGTTTTTT
j_gene: TRBJ2-7; d_gene: .; v_gene: TRBV6-1; abundance: .; CDR3aa: CASSEPGNSYEQYF; CDR3nt: TGTGCCAGCAGTGAACCAGGGAACTCCTACGAGCAGTACTTC
j_gene: TRBJ1-2; d_gene: .; v_gene: TRBV21-1; abundance: few; CDR3aa: CASTGRTGGDYGYTF; CDR3nt: TGTGCCAGCACCGGTAGGACAGGGGGCGACTATGGCTACACCTTC
j_gene: TRBJ2-3; d_gene: .; v_gene: TRBV10-2; abundance: .; CDR3aa: CASSEMGGGYTDTQYF; CDR3nt: TGCGCCAGCAGTGAGATGGGGGGGGGCTACACAGATACGCAGTATTTT
j_gene: TRBJ1-2; d_gene: TRBD1; v_gene: TRBV20-1; abundance: .; CDR3aa: CSASFGTGGGGYTF; CDR3nt: TGCAGTGCTAGTTTTGGGACAGGGGGAGGAGGCTACACCTTC
j_gene: TRBJ2-2; d_gene: TRBD1; v_gene: TRBV25-1; abundance: .; CDR3aa: CASSQGKQGAGELFF; CDR3nt: TGTGCCAGCAGTCAAGGAAAACAGGGGGCCGGGGAGCTGTTTTTT
j_gene: TRBJ1-4; d_gene: .; v_gene: TRBV4-2; abundance: .; CDR3aa: CASSQDPGTRGGDEKLFF; CDR3nt: TGTGCCAGCAGCCAAGATCCCGGGACCCGGGGGGGAGATGAAAAACTGTTTTTT
j_gene: TRBJ2-1; d_gene: TRBD2; v_gene: TRBV19; abundance: .; CDR3aa: CASRIGTSSYNEQFF; CDR3nt: TGTGCCAGTAGAATCGGGACTAGCAGCTACAATGAGCAGTTCTTC
j_gene: TRBJ1-2; d_gene: TRBD1; v_gene: TRBV5-8; abundance: .; CDR3aa: CASSWGQGYGYTF; CDR3nt: TGTGCCAGCAGCTGGGGACAGGGCTATGGCTACACCTTC
j_gene: TRBJ2-1; d_gene: TRBD2; v_gene: TRBV28; abundance: few; CDR3aa: CATTSGALAGNNEQFF; CDR3nt: TGTGCCACCACCTCAGGGGCTCTAGCGGGGAACAATGAGCAGTTCTTC
j_gene: TRBJ1-2; d_gene: .; v_gene: TRBV28; abundance: .; CDR3aa: CASSLRGYGYTF; CDR3nt: TGTGCCAGCAGTTTAAGGGGCTATGGCTACACCTTC
j_gene: TRBJ2-1; d_gene: TRBD2; v_gene: TRBV13; abundance: .; CDR3aa: CASSSASGGPADEQFF; CDR3nt: TGTGCCAGCAGCTCCGCTAGCGGGGGGCCCGCGGATGAGCAGTTCTTC
j_gene: TRBJ1-4; d_gene: TRBD1; v_gene: TRBV7-9; abundance: .; CDR3aa: CASSPGQGMNEKLFF; CDR3nt: TGTGCCAGCAGCCCAGGACAGGGGATGAATGAAAAACTGTTTTTT
j_gene: TRBJ1-1; d_gene: TRBD1; v_gene: TRBV7-6; abundance: .; CDR3aa: CASSAGGAGTEAFF; CDR3nt: TGTGCCAGCAGCGCAGGGGGCGCGGGCACTGAAGCTTTCTTT
j_gene: TRBJ2-1; d_gene: TRBD2; v_gene: TRBV4-1; abundance: .; CDR3aa: CASSPIGRTSGRRQFF; CDR3nt: TGCGCCAGCAGCCCCATCGGGAGGACTAGCGGGAGGCGGCAGTTCTTC
j_gene: TRBJ1-5; d_gene: TRBD1; v_gene: TRBV28; abundance: once; CDR3aa: CASSTIITGGDVQPQHF; CDR3nt: TGTGCCAGCAGCACAATTATTACAGGGGGCGACGTTCAGCCCCAGCATTTT
j_gene: TRBJ2-5; d_gene: TRBD1; v_gene: TRBV5-5; abundance: .; CDR3aa: CASSFRQGAGWETQYF; CDR3nt: TGTGCCAGCAGCTTCCGACAGGGGGCGGGGTGGGAGACCCAGTACTTC
j_gene: TRBJ1-4; d_gene: .; v_gene: TRBV30; abundance: .; CDR3aa: CAWSPRRRSEKLFF; CDR3nt: TGTGCCTGGAGTCCTAGAAGGAGGAGTGAAAAACTGTTTTTT
j_gene: TRBJ2-5; d_gene: TRBD1; v_gene: TRBV6-5; abundance: .; CDR3aa: CASSSTGQGRETQYF; CDR3nt: TGTGCCAGCAGTTCAACGGGACAGGGGAGGGAGACCCAGTACTTC
j_gene: TRBJ2-7; d_gene: TRBD1; v_gene: TRBV4-1; abundance: .; CDR3aa: CASAIWTGGLYEQYF; CDR3nt: TGCGCCAGCGCAATTTGGACAGGGGGCTTGTACGAGCAGTACTTC
j_gene: TRBJ1-1; d_gene: .; v_gene: TRBV4-1; abundance: .; CDR3aa: CASSQERVNTEAFF; CDR3nt: TGCGCCAGCAGCCAAGAAAGAGTGAACACTGAAGCTTTCTTT
j_gene: TRBJ2-1; d_gene: TRBD2; v_gene: TRBV27; abundance: .; CDR3aa: CASSGTSGGHEQFF; CDR3nt: TGTGCCAGCAGTGGGACTAGCGGGGGCCATGAGCAGTTCTTC
j_gene: TRBJ1-2; d_gene: .; v_gene: TRBV28; abundance: .; CDR3aa: CASTSRALLRGYTF; CDR3nt: TGTGCCAGCACCTCCAGGGCACTACTCAGGGGCTACACCTTC
j_gene: TRBJ1-5; d_gene: .; v_gene: TRBV5-8; abundance: .; CDR3aa: CASSPGTFSNQPQHF; CDR3nt: TGTGCCAGCAGCCCCGGGACATTTAGCAATCAGCCCCAGCATTTT
j_gene: TRBJ1-4; d_gene: .; v_gene: TRBV28; abundance: .; CDR3aa: CASSFRDRTAEKLFF; CDR3nt: TGTGCCAGCAGTTTCCGAGACAGGACTGCTGAAAAACTGTTTTTT
j_gene: TRBJ2-7; d_gene: TRBD1; v_gene: TRBV11-2; abundance: .; CDR3aa: CASSDLRDRVYEQYF; CDR3nt: TGTGCCAGCAGCGACCTCCGGGACAGGGTCTACGAGCAGTACTTC
j_gene: TRBJ1-4; d_gene: .; v_gene: TRBV7-9; abundance: .; CDR3aa: CASSGGSVDNEKLFF; CDR3nt: TGTGCCAGCAGCGGAGGATCGGTAGATAATGAAAAACTGTTTTTT
j_gene: TRBJ1-2; d_gene: TRBD1; v_gene: TRBV11-3; abundance: .; CDR3aa: CASSLNRGGYGYTF; CDR3nt: TGTGCCAGCAGCTTAAACAGGGGAGGCTATGGCTACACCTTC
j_gene: TRBJ2-5; d_gene: TRBD1; v_gene: TRBV10-1; abundance: .; CDR3aa: CASSEEGALQETQYF; CDR3nt: TGCGCCAGCAGTGAAGAGGGGGCCCTCCAAGAGACCCAGTACTTC
j_gene: TRBJ1-4; d_gene: TRBD1; v_gene: TRBV28; abundance: .; CDR3aa: CASSLPRTGFNEKLFF; CDR3nt: TGTGCCAGCAGTCTCCCACGGACAGGCTTTAATGAAAAACTGTTTTTT
j_gene: TRBJ2-2; d_gene: .; v_gene: TRBV28; abundance: .; CDR3aa: CASSLRRNNGGELFF; CDR3nt: TGTGCCAGCAGTTTGAGGCGGAACAACGGGGGGGAGCTGTTTTTT
j_gene: TRBJ2-1; d_gene: TRBD2; v_gene: TRBV7-8; abundance: .; CDR3aa: CASSWEAGGRNEQFF; CDR3nt: TGTGCCAGCAGCTGGGAGGCGGGGGGGAGGAATGAGCAGTTCTTC